This T cell receptor (beta chain) was recorded in a study of blood T cell repertoires in COVID-19. Study details: In each case, the material was cDNA or gDNA derived from T cells, B-cell-depleted T cells, or PBMCs.

Authors' analysis steps: Reference gene primer amplification yielded estimated nucleated cell counts. Produced via immunoSEQ multiplex PCR; TCRdb's table is partial and in-frame only. From that table come the V and J calls and clone size; the DNA was used to work out D and trimming. Of about 76,000 clones in the sample, over 70% were seen once. V trimming: 2 bases; J trimming: 2 bases; junction bases outside the gene matches: 14. The germline CDR1 and CDR2 sequences are SGHRS and YFSETQ. This CDR3 has 18 amino acids. The V and J genes are TRBV5-1 and TRBJ2-7; TRBD2 matches at 9 bases. This clonotype was sampled from a human donor in a cohort sampled during active COVID-19. The source material was peripheral blood. CDR3 loop: CASSLIARGSGGTYEQYF. CDR3 nucleotide sequence: TGCGCCAGCAGCTTAATAGCGCGGGGGAGCGGGGGGACCTACGAGCAGTACTTC.